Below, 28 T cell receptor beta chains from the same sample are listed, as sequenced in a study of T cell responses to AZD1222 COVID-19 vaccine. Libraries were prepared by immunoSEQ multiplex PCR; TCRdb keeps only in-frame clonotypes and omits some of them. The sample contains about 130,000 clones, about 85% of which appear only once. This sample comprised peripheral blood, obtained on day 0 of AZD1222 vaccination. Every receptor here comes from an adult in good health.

CDR3 in DNA: TGTGCCAGCAGCGGACCCGGGGCCAACGTCCTGACTTTC. Protein sequence: CASSGPGANVLTF. V and J are TRBV6-5 and TRBJ2-6; D is unresolved. Per germline, CDR1 MNHEY and CDR2 SVGAGI. The CDR3 has 13 amino acids. Trimming shortened V by 6 bases and J by 4 bases, and 7 bases separated the two germline ends.

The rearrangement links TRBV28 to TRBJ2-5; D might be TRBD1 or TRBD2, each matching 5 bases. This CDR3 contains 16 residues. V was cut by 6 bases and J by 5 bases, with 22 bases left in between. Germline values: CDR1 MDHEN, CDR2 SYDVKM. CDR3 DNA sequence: TGTGCCAGCAGGTCATCCCGGGACGGAAGGCGGGAGACCCAGTACTTC. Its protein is CASRSSRDGRRETQYF.

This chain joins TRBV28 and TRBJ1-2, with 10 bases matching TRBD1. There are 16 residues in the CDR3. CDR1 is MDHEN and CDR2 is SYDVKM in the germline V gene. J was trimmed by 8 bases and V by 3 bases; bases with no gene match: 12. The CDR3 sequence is CASSLGQGISLWGYTF. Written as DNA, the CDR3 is TGTGCCAGCAGTTTGGGACAGGGGATTTCTCTATGGGGCTACACCTTC.

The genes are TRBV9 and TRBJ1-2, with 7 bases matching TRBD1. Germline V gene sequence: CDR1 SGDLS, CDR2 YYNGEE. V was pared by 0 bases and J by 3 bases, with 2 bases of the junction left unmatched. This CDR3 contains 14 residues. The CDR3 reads CASSVETGHYGYTF. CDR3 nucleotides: TGTGCCAGCAGCGTAGAGACAGGGCACTATGGCTACACCTTC.

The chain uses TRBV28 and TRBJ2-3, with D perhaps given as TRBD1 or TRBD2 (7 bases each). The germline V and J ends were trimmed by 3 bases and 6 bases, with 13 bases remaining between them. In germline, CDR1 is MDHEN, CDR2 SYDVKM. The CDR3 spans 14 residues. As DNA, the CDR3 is TGTGCCAGCAGTTTGGGTCAGGGGGGGGATACGCAGTATTTT. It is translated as CASSLGQGGDTQYF.

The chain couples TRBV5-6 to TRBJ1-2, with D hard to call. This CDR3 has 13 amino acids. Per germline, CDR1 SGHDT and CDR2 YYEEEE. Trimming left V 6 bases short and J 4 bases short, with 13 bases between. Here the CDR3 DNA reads TGTGCCAGCACCTCGGGCCAGCCCTATGGCTACACCTTC. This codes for CASTSGQPYGYTF. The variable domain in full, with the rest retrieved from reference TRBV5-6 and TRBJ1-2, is DAGVTQSPTHLIKTRGQQVTLRCSPKSGHDTVSWYQQALGQGPQFIFQYYEEEERQRGNFPDRFSGHQFPNYSSELNVNALLLGDSALYLCASTSGQPYGYTFGSGTRLTVV.

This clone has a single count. The CDR3 nucleotides are TGTGCCAGCAGTTCCCATGGCGGGGGGACCTTATACGAGCAGTACTTC. Translation gives CASSSHGGGTLYEQYF. The rearrangement joins TRBV28 to TRBJ2-7; TRBD2 matches 8 bases. This CDR3 is built from 16 residues. Looked up from germline, CDR1 is MDHEN and CDR2 is SYDVKM. The junction had 12 bases not matched to a gene; V was cut back by 4 bases and J by 4 bases. The variable domain in full, with the rest retrieved from reference TRBV28 and TRBJ2-7, is DVKVTQSSRYLVKRTGEKVFLECVQDMDHENMFWYRQDPGLGLRLIYFSYDVKMKEKGDIPEGYSVSREKKERFSLILESASTNQTSMYLCASSSHGGGTLYEQYFGPGTRLTVT.

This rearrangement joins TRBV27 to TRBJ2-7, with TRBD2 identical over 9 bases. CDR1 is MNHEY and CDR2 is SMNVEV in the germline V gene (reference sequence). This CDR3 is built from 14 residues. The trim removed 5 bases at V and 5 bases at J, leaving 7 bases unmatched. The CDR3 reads CASSRTSGLNEQYF. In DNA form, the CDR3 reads TGTGCCAGCAGTCGTACTAGCGGGCTGAACGAGCAGTACTTC.

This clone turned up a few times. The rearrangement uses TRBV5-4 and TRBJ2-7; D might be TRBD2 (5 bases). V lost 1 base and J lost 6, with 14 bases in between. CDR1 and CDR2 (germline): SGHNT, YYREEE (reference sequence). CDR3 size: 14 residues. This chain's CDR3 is CASSLMGSRGEQYF. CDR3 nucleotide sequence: TGTGCCAGCAGCTTGATGGGGTCCCGGGGCGAGCAGTACTTC.

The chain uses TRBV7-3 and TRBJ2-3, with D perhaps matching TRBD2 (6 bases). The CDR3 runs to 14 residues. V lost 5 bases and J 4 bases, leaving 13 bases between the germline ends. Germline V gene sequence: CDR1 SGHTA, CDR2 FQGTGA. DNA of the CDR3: TGTGCCAGCAGCCTTCTCGCGGGGCCAGATACGCAGTATTTT. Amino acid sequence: CASSLLAGPDTQYF.

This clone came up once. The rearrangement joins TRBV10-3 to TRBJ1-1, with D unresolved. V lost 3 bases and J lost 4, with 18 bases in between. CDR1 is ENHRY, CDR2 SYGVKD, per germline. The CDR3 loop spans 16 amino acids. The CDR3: CAISDPWGSRSTEAFF. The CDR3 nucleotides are TGTGCCATCAGTGACCCCTGGGGTTCCCGGAGCACTGAAGCTTTCTTT.

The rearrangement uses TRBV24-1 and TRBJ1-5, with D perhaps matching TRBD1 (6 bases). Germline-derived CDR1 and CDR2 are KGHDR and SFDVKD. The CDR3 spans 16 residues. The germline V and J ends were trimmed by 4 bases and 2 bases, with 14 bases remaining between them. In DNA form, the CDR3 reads TGTGCCACCAGTGAATCCAGGGACAATGGCAATCAGCCCCAGCATTTT. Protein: CATSESRDNGNQPQHF.

Here the CDR3 DNA reads TGTGCCAGCAGTTCGGACCCACGAGGGCGCCCTGAAGCTTTCTTT. Translating it yields CASSSDPRGRPEAFF. The rearrangement links TRBV28 to TRBJ1-1; D gene unclear. Trimming removed 4 bases from V and 6 bases from J, with 18 bases in between. This CDR3 contains 15 residues. Germline-derived CDR1 and CDR2 are MDHEN and SYDVKM.

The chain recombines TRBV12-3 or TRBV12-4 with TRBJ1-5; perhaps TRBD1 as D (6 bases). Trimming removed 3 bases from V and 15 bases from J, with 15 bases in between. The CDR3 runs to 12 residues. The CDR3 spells CASSFIGGVRHF. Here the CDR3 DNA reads TGTGCCAGCAGTTTTATCGGGGGCGTTCGGCATTTT.

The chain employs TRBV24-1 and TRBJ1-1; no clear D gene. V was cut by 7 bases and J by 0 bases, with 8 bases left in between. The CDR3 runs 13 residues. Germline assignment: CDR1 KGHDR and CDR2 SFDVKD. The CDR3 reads CATRGSVNTEAFF. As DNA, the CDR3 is TGTGCCACCAGGGGGTCTGTGAACACTGAAGCTTTCTTT.

The CDR3 coding sequence is TGTGCCAGCAGGGTTCAGGGGACCGGGGAGCTGTTTTTT. Protein product: CASRVQGTGELFF. The chain carries TRBV7-2 and TRBJ2-2; D might be TRBD1 (6 bases). Looked up from germline, CDR1 is SGHTA and CDR2 is FQGNSA. The CDR3 is 13 residues long. V was cut by 6 bases and J by 5 bases, with 10 bases left in between.

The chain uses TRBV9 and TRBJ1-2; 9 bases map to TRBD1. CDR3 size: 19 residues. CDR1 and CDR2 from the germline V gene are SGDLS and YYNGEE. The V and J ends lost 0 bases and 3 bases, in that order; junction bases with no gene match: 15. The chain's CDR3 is CASSVGVRGQGVRDYGYTF. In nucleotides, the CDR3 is TGTGCCAGCAGCGTAGGAGTGAGGGGACAGGGAGTCCGGGACTATGGCTACACCTTC.

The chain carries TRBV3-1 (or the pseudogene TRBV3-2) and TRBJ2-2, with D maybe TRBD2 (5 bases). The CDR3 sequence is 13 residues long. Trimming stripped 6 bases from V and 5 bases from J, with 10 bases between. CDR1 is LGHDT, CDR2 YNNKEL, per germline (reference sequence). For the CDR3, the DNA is TGTGCCAGCAGACTAGTGAGGACCGGGGAGCTGTTTTTT. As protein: CASRLVRTGELFF.

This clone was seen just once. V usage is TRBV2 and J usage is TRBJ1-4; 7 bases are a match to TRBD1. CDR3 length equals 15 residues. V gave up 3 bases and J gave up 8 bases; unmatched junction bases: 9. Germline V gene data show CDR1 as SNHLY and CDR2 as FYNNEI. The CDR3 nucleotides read TGTGCCAGCAGTGACCCTACCAGGGGACAGGAAAAACTGTTTTTT. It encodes CASSDPTRGQEKLFF.

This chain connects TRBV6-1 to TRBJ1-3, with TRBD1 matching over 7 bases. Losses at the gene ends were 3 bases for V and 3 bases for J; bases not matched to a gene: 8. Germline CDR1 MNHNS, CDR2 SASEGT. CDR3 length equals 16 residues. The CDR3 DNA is TGTGCCAGCAGTGAGGATGAGGGGGCCGGTGGAAACACCATATATTTT. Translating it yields CASSEDEGAGGNTIYF.

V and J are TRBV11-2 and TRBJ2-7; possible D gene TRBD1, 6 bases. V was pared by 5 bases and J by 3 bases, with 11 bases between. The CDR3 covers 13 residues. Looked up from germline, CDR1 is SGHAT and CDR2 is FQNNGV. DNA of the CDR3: TGTGCCAGCAGCCCTACAGGGAGCTACGAGCAGTACTTC. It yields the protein CASSPTGSYEQYF.

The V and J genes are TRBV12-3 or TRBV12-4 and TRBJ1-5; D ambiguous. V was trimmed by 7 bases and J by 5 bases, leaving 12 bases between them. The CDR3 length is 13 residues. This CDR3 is CASTPDRYQPQHF. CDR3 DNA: TGTGCCAGCACCCCGGACCGTTATCAGCCCCAGCATTTT.

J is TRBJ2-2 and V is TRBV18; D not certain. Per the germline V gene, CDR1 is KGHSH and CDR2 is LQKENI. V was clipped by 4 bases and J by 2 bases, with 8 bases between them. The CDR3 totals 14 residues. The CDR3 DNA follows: TGTGCCAGCTCACGGGGAACCAACACCGGGGAGCTGTTTTTT. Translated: CASSRGTNTGELFF.

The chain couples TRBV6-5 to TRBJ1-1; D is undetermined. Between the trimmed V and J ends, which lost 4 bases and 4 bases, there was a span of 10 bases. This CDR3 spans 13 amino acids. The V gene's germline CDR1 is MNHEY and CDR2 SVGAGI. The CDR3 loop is CASSFPSGTEAFF. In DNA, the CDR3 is TGTGCCAGCAGTTTCCCATCAGGCACTGAAGCTTTCTTT.

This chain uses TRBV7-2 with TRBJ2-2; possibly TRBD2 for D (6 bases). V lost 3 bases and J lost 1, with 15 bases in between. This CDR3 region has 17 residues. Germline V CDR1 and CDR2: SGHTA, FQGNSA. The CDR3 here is CASSFARDSLNTGELFF. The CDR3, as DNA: TGTGCCAGCAGCTTTGCCAGGGACTCTCTGAACACCGGGGAGCTGTTTTTT.

This CDR3 reads CASSQYRDSSDNSPLHF. Here the CDR3 DNA reads TGCGCCAGCAGCCAATACCGGGACAGCAGCGATAATTCACCCCTCCACTTT. The chain is built from TRBV5-1 and TRBJ1-6; the match to TRBD1 covers 7 bases. The germline CDR1 and CDR2 sequences are SGHRS and YFSETQ. The CDR3 length is 17 residues. After removal of 4 bases from V and 5 bases from J, the junction contained 12 bases not matched to a gene.

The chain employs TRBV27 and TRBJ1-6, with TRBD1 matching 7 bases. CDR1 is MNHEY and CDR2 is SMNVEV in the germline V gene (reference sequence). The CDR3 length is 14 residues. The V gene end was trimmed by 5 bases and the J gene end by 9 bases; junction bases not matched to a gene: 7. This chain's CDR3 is CASSLQTGPSPLHF. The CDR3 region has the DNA TGTGCCAGCAGTCTCCAGACAGGGCCTTCACCCCTCCACTTT.

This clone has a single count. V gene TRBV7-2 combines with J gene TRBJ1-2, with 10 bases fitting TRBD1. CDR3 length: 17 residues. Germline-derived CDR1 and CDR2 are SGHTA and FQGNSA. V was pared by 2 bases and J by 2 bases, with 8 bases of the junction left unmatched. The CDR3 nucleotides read TGTGCCAGCAGCTTATTAGGTGGGACAGGGGCCAACTATGGCTACACCTTC. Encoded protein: CASSLLGGTGANYGYTF. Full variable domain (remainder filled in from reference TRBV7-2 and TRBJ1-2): GAGVSQSPSNKVTEKGKDVELRCDPISGHTALYWYRQSLGQGLEFLIYFQGNSAPDKSGLPSDRFSAERTGGSVSTLTIQRTQQEDSAVYLCASSLLGGTGANYGYTFGSGTRLTVV.